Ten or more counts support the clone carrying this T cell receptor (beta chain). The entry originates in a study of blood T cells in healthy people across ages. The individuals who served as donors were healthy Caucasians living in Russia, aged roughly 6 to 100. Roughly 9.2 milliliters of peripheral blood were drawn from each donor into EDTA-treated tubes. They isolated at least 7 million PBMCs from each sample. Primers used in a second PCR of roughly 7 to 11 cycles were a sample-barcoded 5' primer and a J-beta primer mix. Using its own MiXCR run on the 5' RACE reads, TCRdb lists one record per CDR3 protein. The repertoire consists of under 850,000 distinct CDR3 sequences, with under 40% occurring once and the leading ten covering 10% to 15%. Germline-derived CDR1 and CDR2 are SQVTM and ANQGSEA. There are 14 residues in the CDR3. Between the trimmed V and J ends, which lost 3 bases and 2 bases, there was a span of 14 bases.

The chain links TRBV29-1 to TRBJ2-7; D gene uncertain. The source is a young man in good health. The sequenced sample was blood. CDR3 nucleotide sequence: TGCAGCGTTGATCTGGGTAGGGTCCCCTACGAGCAGTACTTC. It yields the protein CSVDLGRVPYEQYF.